The sample holds a few counts of the clone carrying this T cell receptor beta chain. What it recognizes is unknown. The sample originates from a study of radiotherapy plus CTLA-4 blockade in lung cancer. Overall study findings and caveats: Following radiotherapy plus ipilimumab, tumor-derived TCR clones expanded in the blood. The best predictor of response was reported to be early blood T cell clone dynamics, with interferon-beta.

Assay: immunoSEQ multiplex PCR; the TCRdb copy retains only in-frame clones and omits some. The sample has around 99,000 clones, just over 85% seen once; the top ten hold 4.5% to 6%. Losses at the gene ends were 2 bases for V and 0 bases for J; bases not matched to a gene: 6. The CDR3 length is 17 residues. Germline V lookup: CDR1 SGDLS, CDR2 YYNGEE. The TCR originated in a human donor with non-small cell lung cancer that progressed on radiotherapy plus ipilimumab. The gene calls are TRBV9 and TRBJ2-1, with 9 bases fitting TRBD2. This specimen was peripheral blood, taken from a patient treated with radiotherapy plus ipilimumab. The CDR3 bases are TGTGCCAGCAGCGTTAGCGGGGGCGTAAGCTCCTACAATGAGCAGTTCTTC. It specifies CASSVSGGVSSYNEQFF. The entire variable domain, with the rest obtained from reference TRBV9 and TRBJ2-1, is as follows: DSGVTQTPKHLITATGQRVTLRCSPRSGDLSVYWYQQSLDQGLQFLIQYYNGEERAKGNILERFSAQQFPDLHSELNLSSLELGDSALYFCASSVSGGVSSYNEQFFGPGTRLTVL.